Reported below is one T cell receptor (beta chain). Trimming shortened V by 1 base and J by 4 bases, and 8 bases separated the two germline ends. Germline V gene data show CDR1 as SGHAT and CDR2 as FQNNGV. The CDR3 covers 13 residues. The authors' processing: Amplifying reference gene primers gave estimates of nucleated cell counts. TCRdb's table, derived via immunoSEQ multiplex PCR, lists solely in-frame clones and lacks some. The D gene and trimming were derived from the DNA, and the V and J assignments and clone size from that table. The sample lists 150,000 to 160,000 clones; 78% were seen once. This record belongs to a study of blood T cell repertoires in COVID-19. About the research overall: Collection of acute and convalescent COVID-19 samples took place in the United States, Italy and Spain. T cells, B-cell-depleted T cells, or PBMCs supplied cDNA or gDNA.

The rearrangement uses TRBV11-2 and TRBJ2-7; D gene unclear. The sample consisted of peripheral blood. The receptor was derived from a man of 80 years or more with acute or convalescent COVID-19. CDR3 protein: CASSLGQEYEQYV. CDR3 bases: TGTGCCAGCAGCTTAGGCCAGGAATACGAGCAGTACGTC.